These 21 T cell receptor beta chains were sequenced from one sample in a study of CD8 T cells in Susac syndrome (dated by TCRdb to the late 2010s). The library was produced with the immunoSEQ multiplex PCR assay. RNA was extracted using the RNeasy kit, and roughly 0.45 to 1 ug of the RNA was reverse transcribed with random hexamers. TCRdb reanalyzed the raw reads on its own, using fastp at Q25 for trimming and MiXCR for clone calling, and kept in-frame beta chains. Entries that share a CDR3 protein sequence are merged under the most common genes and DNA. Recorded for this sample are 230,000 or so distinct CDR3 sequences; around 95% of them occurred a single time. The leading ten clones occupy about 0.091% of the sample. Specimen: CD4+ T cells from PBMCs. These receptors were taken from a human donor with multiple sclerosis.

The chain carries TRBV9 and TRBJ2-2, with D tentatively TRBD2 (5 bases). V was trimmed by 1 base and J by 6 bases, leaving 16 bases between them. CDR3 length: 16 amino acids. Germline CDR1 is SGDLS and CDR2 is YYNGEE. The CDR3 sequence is CASSVSNGLGAGELFF. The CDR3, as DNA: TGTGCCAGCAGCGTATCGAACGGCCTCGGGGCCGGGGAGCTGTTTTTT.

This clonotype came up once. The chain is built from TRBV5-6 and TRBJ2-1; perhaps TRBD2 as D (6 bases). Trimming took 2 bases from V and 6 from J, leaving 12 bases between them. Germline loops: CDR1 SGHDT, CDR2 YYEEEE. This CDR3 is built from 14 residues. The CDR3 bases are TGTGCCAGCAGCTTCCTCGAGCGGGCCAATGAGCAGTTCTTC. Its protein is CASSFLERANEQFF.

The CDR3 DNA follows: TGTGCCAGCAGGGGGACAGGGGGAGACACTGAAGCTTTCTTT. Translated: CASRGTGGDTEAFF. The chain couples TRBV28 to TRBJ1-1; 11 bases agree with TRBD1. V gave up 6 bases and J gave up 3 bases; unmatched junction bases: 3. The germline gives CDR1 MDHEN, CDR2 SYDVKM. The CDR3 extends over 14 amino acids.

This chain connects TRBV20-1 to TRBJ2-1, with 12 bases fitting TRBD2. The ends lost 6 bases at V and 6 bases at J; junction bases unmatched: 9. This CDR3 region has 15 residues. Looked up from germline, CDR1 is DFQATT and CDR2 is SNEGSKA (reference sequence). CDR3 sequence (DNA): TGCAGTGCGTCGGCCCTAGCGGGGGGGCGCAATGAGCAGTTCTTC. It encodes CSASALAGGRNEQFF.

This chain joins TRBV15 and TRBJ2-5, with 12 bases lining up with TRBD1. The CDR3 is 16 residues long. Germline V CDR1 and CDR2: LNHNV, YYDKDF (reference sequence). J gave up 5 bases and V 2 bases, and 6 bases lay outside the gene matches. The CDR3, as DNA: TGTGCCACCAGCAGACCCGGGACAGGGGGCACGGAGACCCAGTACTTC. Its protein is CATSRPGTGGTETQYF.

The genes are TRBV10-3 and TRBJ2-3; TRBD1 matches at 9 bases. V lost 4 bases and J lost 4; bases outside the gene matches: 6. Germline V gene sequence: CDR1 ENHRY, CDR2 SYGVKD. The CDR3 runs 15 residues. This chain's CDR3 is CAISVGDRDPDTQYF. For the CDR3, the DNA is TGTGCCATCAGTGTAGGGGACAGGGATCCAGATACGCAGTATTTT.

As DNA, the CDR3 is TGTGCCAGCAGTCCAAGGACTGATCAGCCCCAGCATTTT. It codes for CASSPRTDQPQHF. The V gene is TRBV12-3 or TRBV12-4, the J gene TRBJ1-5; D gene ambiguous. This CDR3 has 13 amino acids. Trimming cost V 5 bases and J 5 bases, with 10 bases left between them.

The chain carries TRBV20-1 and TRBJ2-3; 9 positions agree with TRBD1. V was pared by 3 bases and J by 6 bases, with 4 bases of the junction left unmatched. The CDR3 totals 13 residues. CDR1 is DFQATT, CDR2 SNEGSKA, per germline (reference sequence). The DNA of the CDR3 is TGCAGTGCTAGTTGGACAGGGGTGGATACGCAGTATTTT. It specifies CSASWTGVDTQYF.

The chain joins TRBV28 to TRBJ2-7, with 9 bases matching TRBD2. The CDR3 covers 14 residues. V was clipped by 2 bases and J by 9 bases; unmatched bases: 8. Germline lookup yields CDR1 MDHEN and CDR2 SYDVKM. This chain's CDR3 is CASSLRAGGHRQYF. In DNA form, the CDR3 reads TGTGCCAGCAGTTTACGGGCGGGAGGGCACCGGCAGTACTTC.

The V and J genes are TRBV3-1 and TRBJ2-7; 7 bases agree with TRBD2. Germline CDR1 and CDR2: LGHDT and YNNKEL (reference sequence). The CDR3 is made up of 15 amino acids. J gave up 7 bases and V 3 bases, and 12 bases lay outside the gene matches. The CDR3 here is CASSQGPWREREQYF. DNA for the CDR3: TGTGCCAGCAGCCAGGGCCCCTGGCGGGAGAGGGAGCAGTACTTC.

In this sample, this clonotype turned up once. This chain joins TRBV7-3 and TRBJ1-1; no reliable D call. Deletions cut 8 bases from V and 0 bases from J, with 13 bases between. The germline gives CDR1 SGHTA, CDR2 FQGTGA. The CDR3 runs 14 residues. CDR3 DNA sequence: TGTGCCAGCCTGGCAGACCCCATGAACACTGAAGCTTTCTTT. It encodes CASLADPMNTEAFF.

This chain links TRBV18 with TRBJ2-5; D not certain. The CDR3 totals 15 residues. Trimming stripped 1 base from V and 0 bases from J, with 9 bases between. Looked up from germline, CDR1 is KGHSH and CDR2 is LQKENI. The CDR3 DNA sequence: TGTGCCAGCTCACCACTAGTCCAGAACCAAGAGACCCAGTACTTC. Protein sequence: CASSPLVQNQETQYF.

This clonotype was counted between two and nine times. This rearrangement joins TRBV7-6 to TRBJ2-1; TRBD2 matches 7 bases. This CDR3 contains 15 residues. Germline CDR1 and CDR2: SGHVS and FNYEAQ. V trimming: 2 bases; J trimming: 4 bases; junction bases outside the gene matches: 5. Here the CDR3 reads CASSLREGPYNEQFF. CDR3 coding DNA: TGTGCCAGCAGCTTAAGGGAGGGCCCTTACAATGAGCAGTTCTTC.

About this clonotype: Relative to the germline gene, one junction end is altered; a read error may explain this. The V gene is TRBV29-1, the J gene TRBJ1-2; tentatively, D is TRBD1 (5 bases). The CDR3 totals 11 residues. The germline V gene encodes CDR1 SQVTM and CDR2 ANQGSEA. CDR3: CSVGGVYGYDF. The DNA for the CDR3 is TGCAGCGTTGGGGGGGTCTATGGCTACGACTTC.

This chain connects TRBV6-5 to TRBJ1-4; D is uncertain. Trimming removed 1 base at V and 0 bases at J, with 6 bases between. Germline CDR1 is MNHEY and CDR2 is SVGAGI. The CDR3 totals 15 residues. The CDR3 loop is CASSYLTATNEKLFF. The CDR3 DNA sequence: TGTGCCAGCAGTTACTTGACGGCAACTAATGAAAAACTGTTTTTT.

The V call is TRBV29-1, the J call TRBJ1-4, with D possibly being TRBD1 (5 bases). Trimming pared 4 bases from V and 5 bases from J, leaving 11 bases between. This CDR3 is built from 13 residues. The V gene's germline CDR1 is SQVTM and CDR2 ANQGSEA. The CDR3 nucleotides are TGCAGCGTTGTGCGGGACGGGAATGAAAAACTGTTTTTT. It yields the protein CSVVRDGNEKLFF.

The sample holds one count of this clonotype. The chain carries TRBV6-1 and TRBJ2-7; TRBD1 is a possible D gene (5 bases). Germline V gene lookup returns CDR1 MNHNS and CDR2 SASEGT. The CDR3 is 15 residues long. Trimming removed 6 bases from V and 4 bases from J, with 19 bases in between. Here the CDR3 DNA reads TGTGCCAGCAGCCCGGCGATTTTACAGGCATACGAGCAGTACTTC. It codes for CASSPAILQAYEQYF.

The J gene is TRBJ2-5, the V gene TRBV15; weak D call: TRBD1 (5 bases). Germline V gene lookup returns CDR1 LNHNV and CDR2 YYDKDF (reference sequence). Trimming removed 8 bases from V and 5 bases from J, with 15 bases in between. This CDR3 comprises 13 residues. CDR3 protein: CATGINHRETQYF. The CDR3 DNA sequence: TGTGCCACCGGGATAAACCACAGGGAGACCCAGTACTTC.

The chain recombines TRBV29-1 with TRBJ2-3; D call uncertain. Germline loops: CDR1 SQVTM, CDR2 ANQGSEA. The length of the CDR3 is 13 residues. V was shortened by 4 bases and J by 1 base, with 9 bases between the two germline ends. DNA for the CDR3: TGCAGCGTTGCTCTACCGGGCACAGATACGCAGTATTTT. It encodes CSVALPGTDTQYF.

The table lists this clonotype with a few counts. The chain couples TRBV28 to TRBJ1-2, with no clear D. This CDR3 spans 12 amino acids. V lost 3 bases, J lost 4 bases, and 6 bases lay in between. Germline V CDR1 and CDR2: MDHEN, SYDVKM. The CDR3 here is CASSLGGYGYTF. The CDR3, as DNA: TGTGCCAGCAGTTTGGGTGGCTATGGCTACACCTTC.

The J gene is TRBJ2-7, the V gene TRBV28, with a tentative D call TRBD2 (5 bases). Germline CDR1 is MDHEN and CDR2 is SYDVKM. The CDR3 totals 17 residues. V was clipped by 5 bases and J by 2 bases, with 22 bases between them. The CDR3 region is CASSPLGGGAGAYEQYF. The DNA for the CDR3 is TGTGCCAGCAGTCCATTAGGAGGCGGAGCCGGAGCCTACGAGCAGTACTTC.